One T cell receptor beta chain is described in this entry. This sample is part of a study of blood T cell repertoires in COVID-19. Germline assignment: CDR1 MNHNY and CDR2 SVGAGI (reference sequence). V gave up 0 bases and J gave up 6 bases; unmatched junction bases: 5. CDR3 length equals 15 residues. TCRdb keeps only in-frame clones here, not all; method: immunoSEQ multiplex PCR. The data contain tens of thousands of clones, about 92% of them singletons. The chain combines TRBV6-6 with TRBJ2-1; 7 nucleotides agree with TRBD1. This clonotype originated in a man in his sixties with acute or convalescent COVID-19. Specimen: peripheral blood. CDR3 amino acids: CASSYSTGQRNEQFF. CDR3 bases: TGTGCCAGCAGTTACTCGACAGGGCAGCGCAATGAGCAGTTCTTC.